These 26 T cell receptor beta chains share one sample of origin, sequenced in a study of T cell responses to AZD1222 COVID-19 vaccine. The table came from immunoSEQ multiplex PCR; TCRdb's copy has only in-frame clones and leaves some out. The data hold 150,000 to 180,000 clones, with about 90% observed a single time. Sequencing was performed on peripheral blood, taken 28 days after the second AZD1222 dose. The receptors shown here come from an adult who received the AZD1222 COVID-19 vaccine.

The J gene is TRBJ2-1, the V gene TRBV7-9; D is unresolved. The germline V gene has CDR1 SEHNR and CDR2 FQNEAQ (reference sequence). The length of the CDR3 is 15 residues. The V end lost 1 base, the J end lost 4 bases, and 11 bases lay between the germline ends. CDR3 bases: TGTGCCAGCAGCTTAGACGGCGGTCTTTACAATGAGCAGTTCTTC. Translation: CASSLDGGLYNEQFF.

The chain joins TRBV28 to TRBJ1-2, with 7 bases identical to TRBD1. This CDR3 is built from 13 residues. V dropped 4 bases and J dropped 8; count of bases not matched to a gene: 7. Germline V gene sequence: CDR1 MDHEN, CDR2 SYDVKM. CDR3 sequence: CASSSSQGRGYTF. Here the CDR3 DNA reads TGTGCCAGCAGTTCCTCACAGGGGAGGGGCTACACCTTC.

This clone turned up a few times. This chain connects TRBV5-4 to TRBJ2-1, with TRBD2 matching over 9 bases. The CDR3 is 15 residues long. V gave up 4 bases and J gave up 4 bases; unmatched junction bases: 6. From germline, CDR1 is SGHNT and CDR2 YYREEE (reference sequence). The CDR3 DNA is TGTGCCAGCAGCAACCTAGCGGGGAATTACAATGAGCAGTTCTTC. As protein: CASSNLAGNYNEQFF.

The chain links TRBV5-1 to TRBJ1-2; D gene ambiguous. V shed 3 bases and J shed 8 bases, with 17 bases lying between them. Germline CDR1 is SGHRS and CDR2 is YFSETQ. The CDR3 contains 14 residues. CDR3 nucleotide sequence: TGCGCCAGCAGCTCAGAAGGGCTGGCCGGAGGCTACACCTTC. It specifies CASSSEGLAGGYTF.

The gene calls are TRBV3-1 (or the pseudogene TRBV3-2) and TRBJ2-2; D could derive from TRBD1 or TRBD2 (5 bases each). The V gene lost 6 bases and the J gene lost 0 bases, with 8 bases spanning the gap. The germline gives CDR1 LGHDT, CDR2 YNNKEL (reference sequence). This CDR3 is built from 14 residues. The CDR3 DNA reads TGTGCCAGCAGAGAGGGACCGAACACCGGGGAGCTGTTTTTT. Translated: CASREGPNTGELFF.

The chain recombines TRBV15 with TRBJ2-1; D gene ambiguous. Looked up from germline, CDR1 is LNHNV and CDR2 is YYDKDF (reference sequence). Trimming stripped 0 bases from V and 8 bases from J, with 11 bases between. CDR3 length: 14 residues. The CDR3 DNA follows: TGTGCCACCAGCAGAGAGGGGATGAACTATGAGCAGTTCTTC. Encoded protein: CATSREGMNYEQFF.

The chain carries TRBV5-1 and TRBJ1-3; no clear D. CDR3 length: 14 amino acids. From germline, CDR1 is SGHRS and CDR2 YFSETQ. V lost 0 bases and J 0 bases, leaving 4 bases between the germline ends. The CDR3 DNA is TGCGCCAGCAGCTTGGATCTCTCTGGAAACACCATATATTTT. This sequence encodes CASSLDLSGNTIYF.

This rearrangement joins TRBV7-6 to TRBJ2-7, with D possibly called TRBD1 or TRBD2 (6 bases each). Germline V gene sequence: CDR1 SGHVS, CDR2 FNYEAQ. The CDR3 covers 14 residues. The V gene lost 0 bases and the J gene lost 6 bases, with 12 bases spanning the gap. CDR3 DNA sequence: TGTGCCAGCAGCTTAGCTACCGGGGGCGGCGAGCAGTACTTC. Its translation is CASSLATGGGEQYF.

V is TRBV5-1 and J is TRBJ2-1, with a possible D match to TRBD1 (5 bases). The V gene's germline CDR1 is SGHRS and CDR2 YFSETQ. The CDR3 covers 16 residues. V lost 0 bases to trimming and J lost 3 bases, with 13 bases between them. The CDR3 sequence: CASSLALAGFYNEQFF. CDR3 sequence (DNA): TGCGCCAGCAGCTTGGCGCTGGCAGGGTTCTACAATGAGCAGTTCTTC.

In regard to this clone: At the DNA level, this CDR3 is encoded by other sequences in the same sample as well. The chain combines TRBV5-1 with TRBJ1-1; no reliable D call. The CDR3 runs to 13 residues. In germline, CDR1 is SGHRS, CDR2 YFSETQ. The V gene lost 0 bases and the J gene lost 1 base, with 4 bases spanning the gap. Here the CDR3 reads CASSLGGNTEAFF. CDR3 nucleotide sequence: TGCGCCAGCAGCTTGGGTGGGAACACTGAAGCTTTCTTT.

V and J are TRBV5-1 and TRBJ2-2; 10 positions match TRBD2. Germline assignment: CDR1 SGHRS and CDR2 YFSETQ. The V segment lost 0 bases and the J segment 4 bases; nucleotides outside the gene matches: 3. The CDR3 loop spans 16 amino acids. CDR3 amino acids: CASSLAPSGSTGELFF. CDR3 DNA sequence: TGCGCCAGCAGCTTGGCCCCTAGCGGGAGCACCGGGGAGCTGTTTTTT.

The V call is TRBV30, the J call TRBJ2-7; 12 bases align to TRBD2. V gave up 2 bases and J gave up 5 bases; unmatched junction bases: 10. This CDR3 spans 16 amino acids. The V gene's germline CDR1 is GTSNPN and CDR2 SVGIG (reference sequence). The CDR3 region is CAWSPLLAGGFNEQYF. The CDR3 nucleotides are TGTGCCTGGAGTCCTCTACTAGCGGGAGGCTTCAACGAGCAGTACTTC.

The gene calls are TRBV5-1 and TRBJ1-1; D gene unclear. The ends were cut back, 2 bases at V and 2 bases at J, with 7 bases in the middle. There are 13 residues in the CDR3. Germline CDR1 SGHRS, CDR2 YFSETQ. CDR3 in amino acids: CASSLRANTEAFF. Here the CDR3 DNA reads TGCGCCAGCAGCTTACGGGCCAACACTGAAGCTTTCTTT.

As concerns this clone: Other nucleotide sequences from this sample produce the same CDR3. This chain uses TRBV7-2 with TRBJ1-5, with D unclear. V lost 4 bases and J 1 base, leaving 11 bases between the germline ends. The CDR3 has 15 amino acids. Germline CDR1 SGHTA, CDR2 FQGNSA. The CDR3 bases are TGTGCCAGCAGCTCAGGCGACCGGAGCAATCAGCCCCAGCATTTT. It codes for CASSSGDRSNQPQHF.

The V gene is TRBV27, the J gene TRBJ2-2; 7 bases agree with TRBD1. The CDR3 spans 16 residues. The V gene end was trimmed by 5 bases and the J gene end by 0 bases; junction bases not matched to a gene: 6. Germline V gene lookup returns CDR1 MNHEY and CDR2 SMNVEV (reference sequence). CDR3 nucleotides: TGTGCCAGCAGTAGCCGACAGGGAGCGAACACCGGGGAGCTGTTTTTT. Its translation is CASSSRQGANTGELFF.

The genes are TRBV7-2 and TRBJ2-3, with a tentative D call TRBD1 (6 bases). Trimming pared 5 bases from V and 1 base from J, leaving 10 bases between. Germline V gene sequence: CDR1 SGHTA, CDR2 FQGNSA. This CDR3 is built from 14 residues. In DNA, the CDR3 is TGTGCCAGCAGCCTCAGGACAGGCACAGATACGCAGTATTTT. As protein: CASSLRTGTDTQYF.

The chain employs TRBV7-2 and TRBJ1-2, with unresolved D. The CDR3 has 11 amino acids. Trimming removed 1 base from V and 8 bases from J, with 5 bases in between. CDR1 is SGHTA and CDR2 is FQGNSA in the germline V gene. DNA of the CDR3: TGTGCCAGCAGCTTAGTTAGAGGCTACACCTTC. Its translation is CASSLVRGYTF.

This clone was detected a few times. This chain links TRBV29-1 with TRBJ1-1, with D perhaps TRBD1 (5 bases). The CDR3 runs 13 residues. Trimming removed 7 bases from V and 0 bases from J, with 12 bases in between. CDR1 and CDR2 from the germline V gene are SQVTM and ANQGSEA. The CDR3 region has the DNA TGCAGCGGGTCAAGGGGTTTGAACACTGAAGCTTTCTTT. Amino acid sequence: CSGSRGLNTEAFF.

This sequence joins TRBV28 and TRBJ1-1, with D possibly TRBD1 on 6 matching bases. The CDR3 contains 14 residues. The germline gives CDR1 MDHEN, CDR2 SYDVKM. The V end lost 5 bases, the J end lost 5 bases, and 15 bases lay between the germline ends. The CDR3 bases are TGTGCCAGCAGTGGAATGAGGGGGGAGACTGAAGCTTTCTTT. It encodes CASSGMRGETEAFF. The entire variable domain, with the rest obtained from reference TRBV28 and TRBJ1-1, is as follows: DVKVTQSSRYLVKRTGEKVFLECVQDMDHENMFWYRQDPGLGLRLIYFSYDVKMKEKGDIPEGYSVSREKKERFSLILESASTNQTSMYLCASSGMRGETEAFFGQGTRLTVV.

The chain combines TRBV6-5 with TRBJ2-7; perhaps D is TRBD1 or TRBD2 (5 bases each). Germline V gives CDR1 MNHEY, CDR2 SVGAGI. This CDR3 is built from 15 residues. V lost 6 bases, J lost 4 bases, and 19 bases lay in between. CDR3 region: CASRLLSGAHYEQYF. The DNA for the CDR3 is TGTGCCAGCAGGCTACTATCCGGGGCTCATTACGAGCAGTACTTC.

In DNA form, the CDR3 reads TGTGCCAGTAGTGGTGGGACAGTGGTGGGTGTAGGCAATGAGCAGTTCTTC. Translated, it gives CASSGGTVVGVGNEQFF. The chain employs TRBV19 and TRBJ2-1; 7 bases align to TRBD1. CDR3 length equals 17 residues. The V gene's germline CDR1 is LNHDA and CDR2 SQIVND (reference sequence). Trimming took 5 bases from V and 6 from J; bases not matched to a gene: 16.

The chain recombines TRBV5-4 with TRBJ1-4; a possible D gene is TRBD1 (5 bases). Between the trimmed V and J ends, which lost 2 bases and 4 bases, there was a span of 15 bases. Germline V CDR1 and CDR2: SGHNT, YYREEE (reference sequence). This CDR3 has 16 residues. As DNA, the CDR3 is TGTGCCAGCAGCTTAAAGGGGTGGGGATATAATGAAAAACTGTTTTTT. It codes for CASSLKGWGYNEKLFF.

The CDR3: CASRGHNEQFF. The CDR3, as DNA: TGTGCCAGCCGAGGGCACAATGAGCAGTTCTTC. V usage is TRBV18 and J usage is TRBJ2-1; D possibly corresponds to TRBD2 (5 bases). The CDR3 contains 11 residues. Deletions cut 8 bases from V and 5 bases from J, with 7 bases between. Germline V gene data show CDR1 as KGHSH and CDR2 as LQKENI.

The CDR3 loop reads CASSSRTSGRLETQYF. The CDR3 DNA is TGCGCCAGCAGCTCCAGGACTAGCGGGAGATTAGAGACCCAGTACTTC. The rearrangement links TRBV5-1 to TRBJ2-5; 13 bases are shared with TRBD2. The trim removed 3 bases at V and 4 bases at J, leaving 6 bases unmatched. Per germline, CDR1 SGHRS and CDR2 YFSETQ. The CDR3 extends over 16 amino acids.

The CDR3 region has the DNA TGCGCCAGCAGCTTGGTACTGGGGAATGAGCAGTTCTTC. Its protein is CASSLVLGNEQFF. The chain combines TRBV5-1 with TRBJ2-1; D gene ambiguous. The V end lost 0 bases, the J end lost 7 bases, and 8 bases lay between the germline ends. Germline values: CDR1 SGHRS, CDR2 YFSETQ. CDR3 length: 13 residues.

This clone was found once. The chain has TRBV2 and TRBJ1-1; TRBD1 is a possible D gene (5 bases). The CDR3 is 14 residues long. Germline CDR1 is SNHLY and CDR2 is FYNNEI. V shed 8 bases and J shed 1 base, with 14 bases lying between them. The CDR3 is CASGVAGGNTEAFF. The CDR3 DNA follows: TGTGCCAGCGGTGTCGCCGGGGGGAACACTGAAGCTTTCTTT.